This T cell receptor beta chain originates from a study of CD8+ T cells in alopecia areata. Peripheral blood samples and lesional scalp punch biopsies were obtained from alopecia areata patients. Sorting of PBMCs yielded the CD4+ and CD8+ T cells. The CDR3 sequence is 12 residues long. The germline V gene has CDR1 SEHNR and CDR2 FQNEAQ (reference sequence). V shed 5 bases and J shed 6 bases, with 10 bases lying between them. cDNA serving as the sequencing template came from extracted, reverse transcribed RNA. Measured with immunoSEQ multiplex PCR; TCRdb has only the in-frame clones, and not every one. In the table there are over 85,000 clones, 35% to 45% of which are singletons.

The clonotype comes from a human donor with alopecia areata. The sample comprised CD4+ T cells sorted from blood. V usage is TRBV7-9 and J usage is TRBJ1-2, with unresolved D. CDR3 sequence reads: CASSPDGHGYTF. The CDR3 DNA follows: TGTGCCAGCAGCCCTGACGGACATGGCTACACCTTC.